This TCR beta chain was identified during a study of blood T cell repertoires in COVID-19. In the original analysis: Counts of nucleated cells, estimated from reference gene primer amplification, were obtained. The repertoire was sequenced with immunoSEQ multiplex PCR; TCRdb's copy has only in-frame clones and lacks some. V and J calls and clone size are those listed in that table; D and trimming were worked out from the DNA. The sample has 200,000 to 300,000 clones, approximately 86% seen once. Followed longitudinally, the Seattle patients had been enrolled during active infection. The CDR3 is 15 residues long. Germline-derived CDR1 and CDR2 are MNHEY and SVGAGI. V was pared by 6 bases and J by 1 base, with 8 bases of the junction left unmatched.

This clonotype was sampled from a woman in her fifties or sixties with COVID-19, enrolled during active disease. The rearrangement joins TRBV6-5 to TRBJ1-1; TRBD1 agrees at 7 bases. Sequencing was done on a sample of peripheral blood. The CDR3 DNA reads as TGTGCCAGCAGCCCCCGGGACAGCTGGAACACTGAAGCTTTCTTT. Translating it yields CASSPRDSWNTEAFF.